Each of the 23 T cell receptor beta chains below was sequenced from the same sample in a study of control samples from healthy donors and cancer patients. TCRdb's copy holds only in-frame clones and misses some; the assay was immunoSEQ multiplex PCR. In the table there are about 120,000 clones, around 88% of which are singletons. Material: blood. These receptors all stem from a man between 35 and 55 years old in good health.

V usage is TRBV9 and J usage is TRBJ1-2, with TRBD1 matching over 7 bases. Trimming at V came to 6 bases and at J to 7 bases, leaving 9 bases not matched to a gene. The CDR3 spans 13 residues. Germline V gene sequence: CDR1 SGDLS, CDR2 YYNGEE. This CDR3 reads CASTATNRGGYTF. The CDR3 DNA follows: TGTGCCAGCACCGCCACCAACAGGGGTGGCTACACCTTC.

The J gene is TRBJ2-1, the V gene TRBV29-1, with D possibly TRBD1 on 6 matching bases. V lost 3 bases and J lost 5, with 20 bases in between. The CDR3 consists of 16 residues. The germline V gene has CDR1 SQVTM and CDR2 ANQGSEA. CDR3 region: CSVEQGRRWGHNEQFF. CDR3 nucleotides: TGCAGCGTTGAGCAGGGGCGCAGGTGGGGCCACAATGAGCAGTTCTTC.

This clone was recorded once. CDR3 protein: CASTQGQGAHGYTF. The CDR3 DNA reads as TGTGCCAGCACCCAAGGACAGGGGGCACACGGCTACACCTTC. V gene TRBV2 combines with J gene TRBJ1-2, with TRBD1 identical over 11 bases. V shed 7 bases and J 8 bases; nucleotides not matched to a gene: 9. Germline-derived CDR1 and CDR2 are SNHLY and FYNNEI. The CDR3 spans 14 residues.

The rearrangement uses TRBV27 and TRBJ1-5; D remains unclear. The CDR3 extends over 15 amino acids. Germline V gene data show CDR1 as MNHEY and CDR2 as SMNVEV (reference sequence). Trimming left V 6 bases short and J 0 bases short, with 12 bases between. The CDR3 loop is CASSPNSHSNQPQHF. The CDR3 nucleotides read TGTGCCAGCAGCCCGAACTCACATAGCAATCAGCCCCAGCATTTT.

The chain combines TRBV19 with TRBJ2-5; no clear D gene. The CDR3 is 12 amino acids. Per the germline V gene, CDR1 is LNHDA and CDR2 is SQIVND (reference sequence). Trimming stripped 6 bases from V and 5 bases from J, with 10 bases between. The CDR3 protein is CASSPYGETQYF. The DNA of the CDR3 is TGTGCCAGTAGCCCCTATGGGGAGACCCAGTACTTC.

The rearrangement uses TRBV7-9 and TRBJ2-5; 12 bases are shared with TRBD1. Trimming cost V 5 bases and J 5 bases; bases outside gene matches: 6. This CDR3 comprises 15 residues. CDR1 is SEHNR, CDR2 FQNEAQ, per germline (reference sequence). The CDR3 here is CASSHGTGGPETQYF. In DNA form, the CDR3 reads TGTGCCAGCAGCCATGGGACAGGGGGCCCGGAGACCCAGTACTTC.

V usage is TRBV2 and J usage is TRBJ1-1; D ambiguous. CDR1 is SNHLY, CDR2 FYNNEI, per germline. The germline V and J ends were trimmed by 1 base and 1 base, with 16 bases remaining between them. There are 17 residues in the CDR3. The CDR3 region is CASSEGATHLQNTEAFF. CDR3 sequence (DNA): TGTGCCAGCAGTGAAGGAGCGACGCATCTACAGAACACTGAAGCTTTCTTT.

The chain employs TRBV15 and TRBJ1-5; unclear D gene. V lost 9 bases and J lost 0, with 12 bases in between. From germline, CDR1 is LNHNV and CDR2 YYDKDF (reference sequence). The CDR3 has 14 amino acids. In DNA form, the CDR3 reads TGTGCCACACCCAAACGGGGTAGCAATCAGCCCCAGCATTTT. It is translated as CATPKRGSNQPQHF.

The chain couples TRBV6-5 to TRBJ2-1; 9 bases map to TRBD2. CDR1 is MNHEY, CDR2 SVGAGI, per germline. The CDR3 covers 15 residues. V was clipped by 6 bases and J by 4 bases; unmatched bases: 7. In DNA, the CDR3 is TGTGCCAGCAGAGCCGTGGCGGGGGGGTACAATGAGCAGTTCTTC. Translating it yields CASRAVAGGYNEQFF.

The genes are TRBV27 and TRBJ2-4; tentatively, D is TRBD2 (6 bases). In germline, CDR1 is MNHEY, CDR2 SMNVEV (reference sequence). V dropped 0 bases and J dropped 3 bases, with 18 bases sitting between them. The CDR3 has 18 residues. The CDR3 coding sequence is TGTGCCAGCAGTTTATCGGGGACTCAAGGGGTAGGCAAAAACATTCAGTACTTC. This gives the protein CASSLSGTQGVGKNIQYF.

The chain links TRBV7-2 to TRBJ2-3; D may be TRBD2 (6 bases). The CDR3 contains 16 residues. V lost 1 base, J lost 2 bases, and 13 bases lay in between. Germline lookup yields CDR1 SGHTA and CDR2 FQGNSA. The CDR3 coding sequence is TGTGCCAGCAGCTTAGTATGGGACTCTGACACAGATACGCAGTATTTT. The encoded protein is CASSLVWDSDTDTQYF.

The rearrangement joins TRBV6-1 to TRBJ2-3; 11 nucleotides match TRBD2. Looked up from germline, CDR1 is MNHNS and CDR2 is SASEGT. V lost 4 bases to trimming and J lost 9 bases; unmatched junction nucleotides: 12. The CDR3 is made up of 16 amino acids. Here the CDR3 reads CASSGVSGGGPGTQYF. Here the CDR3 DNA reads TGTGCCAGCAGTGGGGTTAGCGGGGGGGGCCCCGGGACGCAGTATTTT.

The CDR3 spells CSVDRDGTTEAFF. The CDR3 nucleotides read TGCAGCGTTGATCGGGATGGGACCACTGAAGCTTTCTTT. The V gene is TRBV29-1, the J gene TRBJ1-1; perhaps TRBD1 as D (5 bases). This CDR3 has 13 amino acids. CDR1 and CDR2 from the germline V gene are SQVTM and ANQGSEA. The V and J ends lost 3 bases and 4 bases respectively, with 12 bases between them.

The chain combines TRBV6-2 or TRBV6-3 with TRBJ1-6; D ambiguous. This CDR3 is 15 amino acids long. Trimming took off 1 base at V and 7 bases at J, with 11 bases between the two ends. Germline CDR1 reads MNHEY; CDR2 reads SVGEGT. The chain's CDR3 is CASSYFGARNSPLHF. CDR3 in DNA: TGTGCCAGCAGTTACTTTGGAGCGCGGAATTCACCCCTCCACTTT.

The chain uses TRBV12-1 and TRBJ1-1; the D call in the table, TRBD1, was not verified against the DNA. TRBV12-1 is given as a pseudogene. This CDR3 is 14 amino acids long. CDR3 residues: CASSSTGKNTEAFF. DNA for the CDR3: TGTGCCAGCAGCTCCACAGGGAAGAACACTGAAGCTTTCTTT.

The gene calls are TRBV4-3 and TRBJ1-3; no clear D. In germline, CDR1 is LGHNA, CDR2 YSLEER. V was clipped by 0 bases and J by 4 bases, with 10 bases between them. This CDR3 has 15 residues. CDR3 protein: CASSQDPGPGNTIYF. In nucleotides, the CDR3 is TGCGCCAGCAGCCAAGATCCAGGACCAGGAAACACCATATATTTT.

J is TRBJ2-5 and V is TRBV30; D is perhaps TRBD1 or TRBD2 (6 bases each). The CDR3 has 13 amino acids. Deletions cut 3 bases from V and 4 bases from J, with 12 bases between. The V gene's germline CDR1 is GTSNPN and CDR2 SVGIG (reference sequence). CDR3 in amino acids: CAWSWGAGETQYF. The CDR3 DNA reads as TGTGCCTGGAGCTGGGGGGCGGGAGAGACCCAGTACTTC.

As concerns this clone: The same CDR3 can be traced to other DNA sequences in this sample. The chain is built from TRBV15 and TRBJ1-4, with D possibly matching TRBD1 (6 bases). The CDR3 totals 13 residues. Trimming pared 6 bases from V and 4 bases from J, leaving 9 bases between. Looked up from germline, CDR1 is LNHNV and CDR2 is YYDKDF (reference sequence). DNA of the CDR3: TGTGCCACCAGTGGGGGGCATAATGAAAAACTGTTTTTT. It codes for CATSGGHNEKLFF.

This clone turned up a few times. J is TRBJ2-3 and V is TRBV21-1; the DNA was not compared with TRBD2, the D call given in the table. TRBV21-1 is reported as a pseudogene. The CDR3 contains 18 residues. CDR3 sequence reads: CASSKARGLAGGTDTQYF. The CDR3, as DNA: TGTGCCAGCAGCAAAGCGCGGGGACTAGCGGGGGGTACAGATACGCAGTATTTT.

The chain combines TRBV4-3 with TRBJ2-3; D possibly matches TRBD1 or TRBD2 (5 bases each). This CDR3 spans 16 amino acids. V shed 6 bases and J shed 6 bases, with 22 bases lying between them. CDR1 is LGHNA and CDR2 is YSLEER in the germline V gene. The CDR3, as DNA: TGCGCCAGCAGTCGATCCGGGACGTCGGCGGCGGATACGCAGTATTTT. Protein sequence: CASSRSGTSAADTQYF.

DNA of the CDR3: TGCGCCAGCAGCCAAACAGGGGTTCAGCCCCAGCATTTT. Translation gives CASSQTGVQPQHF. V is TRBV4-1 and J is TRBJ1-5; the match to TRBD1 covers 7 bases. The CDR3 consists of 13 residues. With 2 bases clipped from V and 6 bases from J, the junction kept 1 base outside the gene matches. Germline assignment: CDR1 MGHRA and CDR2 YSYEKL.

The chain joins TRBV19 to TRBJ2-1; D gene unclear. Per germline, CDR1 LNHDA and CDR2 SQIVND (reference sequence). The CDR3 runs to 15 residues. Deletions cut 5 bases from V and 7 bases from J, with 18 bases between. CDR3 loop: CASSPSRLGRNEQFF. The CDR3, as DNA: TGTGCCAGTAGTCCCAGCCGACTCGGGCGGAATGAGCAGTTCTTC. Variable domain in full (rest from reference TRBV19 and TRBJ2-1): DGGITQSPKYLFRKEGQNVTLSCEQNLNHDAMYWYRQDPGQGLRLIYYSQIVNDFQKGDIAEGYSVSREKKESFPLTVTSAQKNPTAFYLCASSPSRLGRNEQFFGPGTRLTVL.

The rearrangement uses TRBV2 and TRBJ2-3; D gene uncertain. Trimming left V 7 bases short and J 2 bases short, with 7 bases between. Germline CDR1 SNHLY, CDR2 FYNNEI. CDR3 size: 12 residues. This chain's CDR3 is CASKVLTDTQYF. The CDR3 bases are TGTGCCAGCAAGGTCCTCACAGATACGCAGTATTTT.